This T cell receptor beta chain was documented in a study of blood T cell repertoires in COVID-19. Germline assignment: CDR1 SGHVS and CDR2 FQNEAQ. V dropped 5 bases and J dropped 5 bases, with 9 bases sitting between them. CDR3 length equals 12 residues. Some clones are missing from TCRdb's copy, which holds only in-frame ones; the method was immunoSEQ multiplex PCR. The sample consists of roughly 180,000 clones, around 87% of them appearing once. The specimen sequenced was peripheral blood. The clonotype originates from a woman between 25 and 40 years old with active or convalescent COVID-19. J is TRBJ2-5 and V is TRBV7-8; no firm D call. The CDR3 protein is CASSPSPETQYF. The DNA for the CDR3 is TGTGCCAGCAGCCCCTCCCCCGAGACCCAGTACTTC.